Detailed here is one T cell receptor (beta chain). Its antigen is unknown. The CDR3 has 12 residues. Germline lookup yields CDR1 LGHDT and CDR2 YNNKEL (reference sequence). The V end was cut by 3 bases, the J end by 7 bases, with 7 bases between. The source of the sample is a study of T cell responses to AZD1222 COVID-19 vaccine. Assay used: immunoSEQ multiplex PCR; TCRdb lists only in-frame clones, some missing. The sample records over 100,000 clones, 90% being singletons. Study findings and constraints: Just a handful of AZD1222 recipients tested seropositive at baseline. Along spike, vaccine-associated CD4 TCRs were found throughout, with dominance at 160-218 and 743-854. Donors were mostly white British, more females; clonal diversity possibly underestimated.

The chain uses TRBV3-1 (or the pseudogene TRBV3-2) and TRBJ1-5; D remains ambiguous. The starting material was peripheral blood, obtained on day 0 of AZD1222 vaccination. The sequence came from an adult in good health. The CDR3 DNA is TGTGCCAGCAGCCACTTGGGACAGCCCCAGCATTTT. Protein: CASSHLGQPQHF.